The rows below give T cell receptor beta chains drawn from one sample of a study of tumor-infiltrating lymphocytes in primary liver carcinoma. MiXCR, applied by TCRdb to the multiplex PCR reads, yields one record per CDR3 protein. The sample has some 180,000 distinct CDR3 sequences, 50% to 75% seen once. Material for sequencing was peripheral blood. Every receptor here comes from a man between 40 and 49 years old with primary liver carcinoma and hepatitis B virus infection. Each CDR3 is given with its conserved first and last residue. Fields, in order: clone size, V gene, J gene, D gene, CDR3 protein, CDR3 DNA. D genes are given only for firm matches. Not every row has a clone size; where given, it reads once, few, many or a size class.

.	TRBV11-2	TRBJ2-5	.	CASSYIGETQYF	TGTGCCAGCAGTTACATAGGGGAGACCCAGTACTTC
many	TRBV29-1	TRBJ1-4	.	CSVRAGDEKLFF	TGCAGCGTGCGGGCCGGCGACGAAAAACTGTTTTTT
.	TRBV11-3	TRBJ2-7	TRBD2	CANSLAGTSTYERYF	TGTGCCAACAGCCTGGCCGGGACTAGCACGTACGAGCGGTACTTC
.	TRBV29-1	TRBJ2-5	.	CSVEVMTRDLEPDLTQYF	TGCAGCGTTGAAGTGATGACTAGGGATTTGGAGCCCGACTTAACCCAGTACTTC
few	TRBV4-2	TRBJ2-5	.	CASSLQPQETQYF	TGTGCCAGCAGCTTACAACCCCAAGAGACCCAGTACTTC
.	TRBV10-3	TRBJ2-7	.	CASDSERGYEQYF	TGTGCCAGCGATAGCGAGAGGGGGTACGAGCAGTACTTC
.	TRBV6-6	TRBJ2-7	.	CASSYSGGGYEQYF	TGTGCCAGCAGTTACTCGGGGGGCGGGTACGAGCAGTACTTC
.	TRBV11-2	TRBJ2-3	TRBD2	CASSSTWSGTSGSPDTQYF	TGCGCCAGCAGCTCGACATGGTCCGGCACTAGCGGGAGCCCAGATACGCAGTATTTT
.	TRBV11-2	TRBJ2-7	TRBD2	CASGLVTSGSYEQYF	TGTGCCAGCGGTTTAGTAACTAGCGGGAGCTACGAGCAGTACTTC
.	TRBV11-2	TRBJ2-7	.	CPSSLDESYDQYF	TGTCCCAGCAGCTTAGATGAGTCCTACGATCAGTACTTC
few	TRBV6-5	TRBJ2-7	.	CASSSPRDGRYEQYF	TGTGCCAGCAGTTCCCCCCGGGACGGACGCTACGAGCAGTACTTC
.	TRBV6-6	TRBJ2-1	.	CASSYDPAGTNEQFF	TGTGCCAGCAGTTACGATCCAGCGGGCACTAATGAGCAGTTCTTC
.	TRBV11-2	TRBJ2-5	TRBD1	CASSRGQLKETQYF	TGTGCCAGCAGCCGGGGACAGCTAAAAGAGACCCAGTACTTC
many	TRBV29-1	TRBJ1-3	.	CSVEMGVGNTIYF	TGCAGCGTTGAGATGGGGGTAGGAAACACCATATATTTT
.	TRBV12-3/TRBV12-4	TRBJ2-7	TRBD2	CASSLLAGGPPYYQYF	TGTGCCAGCAGTTTATTAGCGGGAGGGCCTCCGTACTATCAGTACTTC
.	TRBV10-3	TRBJ2-3	.	CAISGRTREDTQYF	TGTGCCATCAGTGGGAGGACGAGGGAGGATACGCAGTATTTT
.	TRBV2	TRBJ1-2	TRBD1	CASSSSRDRGSNYVYTF	TGTGCCAGCAGTTCGTCCCGGGACAGGGGAAGTAACTATGTCTACACCTTC
.	TRBV6-1	TRBJ1-1	.	CASYPWNTEAFF	TGTGCCTCCTACCCCTGGAACACTGAAGCTTTCTTT
.	TRBV6-5	TRBJ2-7	.	CASSYSMQAEQYF	TGTGCCAGCAGTTACTCGATGCAGGCCGAGCAGTACTTC
.	TRBV6-6	TRBJ2-7	.	CASRGSLAFYEQYF	TGTGCCAGCAGAGGGAGCCTTGCCTTCTACGAGCAGTACTTC
.	TRBV11-2	TRBJ2-2	TRBD1	CASSLGQGAQVGVLFF	TGTGCCAGCAGCCTCGGACAGGGGGCGCAGGTCGGGGTGCTGTTTTTT
many	TRBV11-2	TRBJ2-3	TRBD2	CASSSRTSGMDTQYF	TGTGCCAGCAGCTCCCGGACTAGCGGGATGGATACGCAGTATTTT
.	TRBV10-2	TRBJ1-6	.	CASSEPYAGTGVNNSPLHF	TGCGCCAGCAGTGAGCCCTACGCTGGGACCGGGGTTAATAATTCACCCCTCCACTTT
.	TRBV28	TRBJ2-7	TRBD2	CASRPPSGSRSYEQYF	TGTGCCAGCAGACCTCCTAGCGGGAGCCGCTCCTACGAACAGTACTTC
.	TRBV5-5	TRBJ2-1	.	CASSPAQGHEQFF	TGTGCCAGCAGCCCTGCGCAGGGTCATGAGCAGTTCTTC
.	TRBV11-2	TRBJ2-1	TRBD2	CASGFRLAGGPDEQFF	TGTGCCAGCGGCTTTAGACTAGCGGGAGGGCCTGATGAGCAGTTCTTC
.	TRBV12-3/TRBV12-4	TRBJ1-6	.	CASSLRQFDSSPLHF	TGTGCCAGCAGTTTACGGCAGTTCGATTCTTCACCCCTCCACTTT
few	TRBV6-5	TRBJ1-6	TRBD1	CASRRTGDNSPLHF	TGTGCCAGCAGGCGGACAGGGGACAATTCACCCCTCCACTTT
many	TRBV28	TRBJ1-5	.	CASNSEGRPQHF	TGTGCCAGCAATAGCGAAGGGAGGCCCCAGCATTTT
.	TRBV6-5	TRBJ2-1	TRBD2	CASRGLAGIREQFF	TGTGCCAGCAGGGGACTAGCGGGAATACGGGAGCAGTTCTTC
.	TRBV28	TRBJ2-1	.	CASSLGGPEQFF	TGTGCCAGCAGTTTAGGGGGCCCTGAGCAGTTCTTC
.	TRBV6-1	TRBJ2-1	.	CASWPPRQYNEQFF	TGTGCCAGCTGGCCTCCTCGCCAATACAATGAGCAGTTCTTC
.	TRBV6-6	TRBJ2-7	.	CASSYSIGEQYF	TGTGCCAGCAGTTACTCGATTGGCGAGCAGTACTTC
many	TRBV11-2	TRBJ2-1	.	CASSLERARDEQFF	TGTGCCAGCAGCTTAGAAAGAGCCAGGGATGAGCAGTTCTTC
many	TRBV29-1	TRBJ1-4	.	CSVESGGLFF	TGCAGCGTTGAGAGCGGGGGACTGTTTTTT
once	TRBV10-3	TRBJ2-6	.	CAISPAAGANVLTF	TGTGCCATCAGTCCCGCGGCTGGGGCCAACGTCCTGACTTTC
many	TRBV29-1	TRBJ1-2	TRBD1	CSVARGGVYGYTF	TGCAGCGTCGCCCGAGGGGGCGTCTATGGCTACACCTTC
.	TRBV24-1	TRBJ1-1	TRBD1	CATAGTGSGTEAFF	TGTGCCACAGCCGGGACAGGGTCTGGGACTGAAGCTTTCTTT
many	TRBV11-2	TRBJ2-1	TRBD2	CASTRLAGAHNEQFF	TGTGCCAGCACCCGACTAGCGGGAGCCCACAATGAGCAGTTCTTC
.	TRBV5-6	TRBJ1-5	.	CASSLSLPGLQPQHF	TGTGCCAGCAGCTTGTCCCTCCCAGGGCTGCAGCCCCAGCATTTT
.	TRBV29-1	TRBJ1-1	.	CSVGKGTNTGAFF	.
.	TRBV10-3	TRBJ2-7	.	CAISAGGHDEQYF	TGTGCCATCAGTGCGGGGGGACACGACGAGCAGTACTTC
.	TRBV6-5	TRBJ2-7	.	CASREGGSSEGEQYF	TGTGCCAGCAGGGAGGGCGGCTCATCGGAGGGCGAGCAGTACTTC
.	TRBV30	TRBJ1-1	.	CAWSLDVEAFF	TGTGCCTGGAGTTTGGACGTTGAAGCTTTCTTT
many	TRBV11-2	TRBJ2-3	TRBD2	CASSFIGSGVKTDTQYF	TGTGCCAGCAGCTTTATTGGTAGCGGGGTGAAAACAGATACGCAGTATTTT
.	TRBV6-1	TRBJ2-3	TRBD1	CAITGAATDTQYF	TGTGCCATCACAGGGGCCGCCACAGATACGCAGTATTTT
.	TRBV6-5	TRBJ2-5	.	CASSRGTSAGETQYF	TGTGCCAGCAGCCGTGGGACCAGCGCTGGGGAGACCCAGTACTTC
many	TRBV11-2	TRBJ2-7	.	CASSPSYSSSYEQYF	TGTGCCAGCAGCCCTAGTTACAGCAGCTCCTACGAGCAGTACTTC
once	TRBV7-9	TRBJ2-5	.	CASSYVLETQYF	TGTGCCAGCAGCTATGTCCTAGAGACCCAGTACTTC
many	TRBV11-2	TRBJ2-7	.	CASSSAGGPVSYEQYF	TGTGCCAGCAGCTCCGCCGGCGGACCTGTATCATACGAGCAGTACTTC
.	TRBV28	TRBJ2-7	TRBD2	CASSLGAGASEQYF	TGTGCCAGCAGTTTAGGAGCGGGAGCCAGCGAGCAGTACTTT
once	TRBV5-4	TRBJ2-5	.	CASSPDRQETQYF	TGTGCCAGCAGTCCGGACAGACAAGAGACCCAGTACTTC
.	TRBV29-1	TRBJ2-1	.	CRVTWDWDYNEQFF	TGCAGAGTTACATGGGACTGGGACTACAATGAGCAGTTCTTC
.	TRBV7-9	TRBJ1-4	TRBD1	CASSSWQGATNEKLFF	TGTGCCAGTAGCTCATGGCAGGGGGCAACTAATGAAAAACTGTTTTTT
.	TRBV7-9	TRBJ1-4	.	CASSLESYPAGEKLFF	TGTGCCAGCAGCTTAGAATCATACCCAGCGGGTGAAAAACTGTTTTTT
many	TRBV11-2	TRBJ2-3	.	CASSRTDTQYF	TGTGCCAGCAGTCGGACAGATACGCAGTATTTT
.	TRBV6-1	TRBJ2-5	TRBD1	CASSIGQAQETQYF	TGTGCCAGCAGTATAGGACAGGCGCAAGAGACCCAGTACTTC
.	TRBV20-1	TRBJ2-2	TRBD2	CSAPEDRTSGNGELFF	TGCAGTGCTCCCGAAGACAGGACTAGCGGGAATGGGGAGCTGTTTTTT